This entry describes one TCR beta chain. Its matching antigen is unknown. The data originate from a study of shared clonotypes between healthy human individuals. Study results and limitations: Naive subsets generally exceeded memory subsets in estimated richness. Shared across a handful of donors were about 4.6% of the naive CD4 clonotypes. Sampling was confined to blood; repertoires within tissues likely differ.

The trim removed 4 bases at V and 3 bases at J, leaving 3 bases unmatched. Germline V lookup: CDR1 KGHSH, CDR2 LQKENI. This CDR3 region has 14 residues. Assay used: immunoSEQ multiplex PCR; TCRdb lists only in-frame clones, some missing. Of about 1.5 million clones in the sample, 95% to 99% were seen once. This chain uses TRBV18 with TRBJ2-1; 7 nucleotides line up with TRBD2. The clonotype originates from a man aged 25-45 years in good health. What was sequenced was naive CD4+ T cells sorted from blood. Subset here: CD45RA+ positively selected. This CDR3 reads CASSLIAGYNEQFF. CDR3 in DNA: TGTGCCAGCTCACTGATAGCGGGCTACAATGAGCAGTTCTTC.